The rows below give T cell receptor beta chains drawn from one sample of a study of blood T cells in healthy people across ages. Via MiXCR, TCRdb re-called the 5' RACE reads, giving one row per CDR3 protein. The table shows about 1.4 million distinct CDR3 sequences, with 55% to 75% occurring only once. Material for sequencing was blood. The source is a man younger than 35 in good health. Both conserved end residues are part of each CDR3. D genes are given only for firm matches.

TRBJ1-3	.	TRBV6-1	CASTPTGYSGNTIYF	TGTGCCAGCACTCCTACAGGATACTCTGGAAACACCATATATTTT
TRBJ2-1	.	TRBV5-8	CASSLRGRRSYNEQFF	TGTGCCAGCAGCTTGCGGGGCCGAAGGTCCTACAATGAGCAGTTCTTC
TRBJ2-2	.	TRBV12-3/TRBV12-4	CASSPQGGGELFF	TGTGCCAGCAGTCCCCAGGGGGGCGGGGAGCTGTTTTTT
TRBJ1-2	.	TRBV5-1	CASSSHRAAVLYGYTF	TGCGCCAGCAGCTCCCACAGGGCGGCGGTTCTCTATGGCTACACCTTC
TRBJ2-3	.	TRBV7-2	CASSSRDTDTQYF	TGTGCCAGCAGCTCGAGAGATACAGATACGCAGTATTTT
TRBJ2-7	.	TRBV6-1	CASSEPRQTGSYEQYF	TGTGCCAGCAGTGAACCCCGGCAGACAGGCTCCTACGAGCAGTACTTC
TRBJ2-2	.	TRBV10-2	CASSEGWGAGELFF	TGCGCCAGCAGTGAGGGATGGGGGGCCGGGGAGCTGTTTTTT
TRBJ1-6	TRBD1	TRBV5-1	CASSLDFGQGFSPLHF	TGCGCCAGCAGCTTGGACTTCGGACAGGGGTTCTCACCCCTCCACTTT
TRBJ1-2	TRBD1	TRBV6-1	CASSTDRVYGYTF	TGTGCCAGCAGTACAGACAGGGTATACGGCTACACCTTC
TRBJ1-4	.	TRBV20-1	CSQQGQNEKLFF	TGCAGTCAACAGGGCCAGAATGAAAAACTGTTTTTT
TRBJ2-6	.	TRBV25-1	CASSEYVVSGANVLTF	TGTGCCAGCAGTGAATACGTGGTCTCTGGGGCCAACGTCCTGACTTTC
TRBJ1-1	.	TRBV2	CASSPIHWNTEAFF	TGTGCCAGCAGTCCTATACACTGGAACACTGAAGCTTTCTTT